The 10 T cell receptor beta chains below all came from one sample that was sequenced in a study of molecular identifiers for immune sequencing clone quantification (dated by TCRdb to the late 2010s). Library preparation was by PCR. Sequencing was performed on an Illumina HiSeq 4000. TCRdb reanalyzed the raw reads on its own, using fastp at Q25 for trimming and MiXCR for clone calling, and kept in-frame beta chains. Every CDR3 protein is listed once, alongside the most common genes and DNA of its rows. The sample records under 85,000 distinct CDR3 sequences, about a sixth of which are singletons. Of the sample, 1.3% to 1.5% is held by the ten largest clones. Sequencing was performed on naive CD8+ T cells from blood, with Jurkat cell RNA spiked in. The cell subset or site label on this specimen signifies: FACS-sorted CD8+CD4-CCR7+CD45RA+ naive T cells. These receptors all come from a human donor in good health. Some libraries in this study had Jurkat cell RNA spiked in.

This clonotype has at least ten counts. V and J are TRBV3-1 and TRBJ1-1; 9 bases line up with TRBD1. CDR1 is LGHDT, CDR2 YNNKEL, per germline (reference sequence). This CDR3 has 14 residues. With V trimmed by 6 bases and J by 1 base, 3 bases remained unmatched. The CDR3 nucleotides read TGTGCCAGCAGACAGGGGGCCTGGAACACTGAAGCTTTCTTT. Translation: CASRQGAWNTEAFF.

This clonotype occurred many times. The chain is built from TRBV27 and TRBJ2-3; D unresolved. CDR3 size: 12 residues. Trimming took 6 bases from V and 2 from J, leaving 6 bases between them. The germline CDR1 and CDR2 sequences are MNHEY and SMNVEV (reference sequence). Here the CDR3 DNA reads TGTGCCAGCAGCCTGATCACAGATACGCAGTATTTT. Its protein product is CASSLITDTQYF.

With regard to this clonotype: This may arise from a read error, as a much more abundant clone is one base away. The rearrangement joins TRBV11-3 to TRBJ2-7; no clear D. V lost 5 bases and J 6 bases, leaving 11 bases between the germline ends. This CDR3 contains 12 residues. The germline gives CDR1 SGHNT, CDR2 YENEEA. CDR3 nucleotide sequence: TGTGCCAGCAGCCCGTCCGTGGGCGAGCAGTACTTC. Residues: CASSPSVGEQYF.

Here the CDR3 DNA reads TGTGCCAGTAGCTCACGAGGGACAGATCCGGAAAAACTGTTTTTT. This codes for CASSSRGTDPEKLFF. The V call is TRBV19, the J call TRBJ1-4, with 7 bases lining up with TRBD1. After removal of 6 bases from V and 8 bases from J, the junction contained 12 bases not matched to a gene. Germline-derived CDR1 and CDR2 are LNHDA and SQIVND (reference sequence). CDR3 length: 15 amino acids.

Turning to this clonotype: One base away lies a much larger clone, so this may be a sequencing read error. The chain recombines TRBV19 with TRBJ2-7; a possible D gene is TRBD2 (6 bases). The CDR3 runs to 13 residues. CDR1 and CDR2 from the germline V gene are LNHDA and SQIVND (reference sequence). CDR3 DNA: TGTGCCAGTAGCCCAGGGACTTCCTACGAGCTGTACTTC. Translating it yields CASSPGTSYELYF. Together with reference TRBV19 and TRBJ2-7, the CDR3 gives the full variable domain: DGGITQSPKYLFRKEGQNVTLSCEQNLNHDAMYWYRQDPGQGLRLIYYSQIVNDFQKGDIAEGYSVSREKKESFPLTVTSAQKNPTAFYLCASSPGTSYELYFGPGTRLTVT.

This clonotype appeared many times. The chain is built from TRBV2 and TRBJ1-2; no reliable D call. The CDR3 has 14 amino acids. V was trimmed by 7 bases and J by 4 bases, leaving 16 bases between them. Per germline, CDR1 SNHLY and CDR2 FYNNEI. The CDR3: CASNEGVSSYGYTF. The CDR3 DNA follows: TGTGCCAGCAATGAGGGCGTTTCGTCCTATGGCTACACCTTC.

This clonotype was observed at least ten times. CDR3 bases: TGTGCCAGCAGTTTCCCCAGGGACCCCTCCTACGAGCAGTACTTC. Translating gives CASSFPRDPSYEQYF. This chain uses TRBV28 with TRBJ2-7; D assignment may be TRBD1 or TRBD2 (5 bases each). This CDR3 has 15 residues. V was cut by 3 bases and J by 0 bases, with 12 bases left in between. Germline loops: CDR1 MDHEN, CDR2 SYDVKM.

J is TRBJ2-1 and V is TRBV12-3 or TRBV12-4; D tentatively fits TRBD1 or TRBD2 (5 bases each). V gave up 5 bases and J gave up 6 bases, with 11 bases separating them. The CDR3 is made up of 13 amino acids. CDR3 protein: CASSPSGTNEQFF. The CDR3 DNA reads as TGTGCCAGCAGTCCCAGTGGGACCAATGAGCAGTTCTTC.

This clonotype was recorded a few times. The chain employs TRBV27 and TRBJ2-7, with 10 bases matching TRBD1. This CDR3 is built from 15 residues. CDR1 and CDR2 from the germline V gene are MNHEY and SMNVEV (reference sequence). The V gene end was trimmed by 2 bases and the J gene end by 7 bases; junction bases not matched to a gene: 8. The CDR3 sequence: CASSLTGTGAGEQYF. The CDR3 DNA reads as TGTGCCAGCAGTTTAACCGGGACAGGGGCGGGGGAGCAGTACTTC.

This clonotype has a count of ten or more. The CDR3 sequence: CASSSGQGAEEQFF. The CDR3 nucleotides are TGTGCCAGCAGTTCGGGACAGGGGGCAGAAGAGCAGTTCTTC. This chain links TRBV6-5 with TRBJ2-1; 12 bases align to TRBD1. There are 14 residues in the CDR3. The ends lost 4 bases at V and 10 bases at J; junction bases unmatched: 5. CDR1 MNHEY and CDR2 SVGAGI come from the germline V gene.